The clone carrying this T cell receptor beta chain was recorded many times. Antigen unknown. The CDR3 runs to 13 residues. Germline-derived CDR1 and CDR2 are SNHLY and FYNNEI. Trimming took off 5 bases at V and 7 bases at J, with 11 bases between the two ends. The source of the sample is a study of T cells in Graves' hyperthyroidism and ophthalmopathy. Patients were excluded for uncontrolled infection, other autoimmune disease, pregnancy or lactation. Diagnoses were established using clinical symptoms, serum thyroxine and TRAb, thyroid ultrasound and orbital computed tomography. TCR beta CDR3 region amplification was performed from RNA transcripts. The HTBI primer set was used in a first-round RT-PCR of the TCR CDR3. TCRdb passed the multiplex PCR reads through MiXCR, listing each CDR3 protein once. The table records a few hundred thousand distinct CDR3 sequences, about 18% of them present only once.

Regarding the study as a whole: Ophthalmopathy was distinguished from stable hyperthyroidism by 13 V-J signatures.

The TCR was taken from a man aged 35 to 55 with Graves' hyperthyroidism. The chain joins TRBV2 to TRBJ2-2; D is perhaps TRBD1 or TRBD2 (5 bases each). The sample comprised blood. The CDR3 nucleotides read TGTGCCAGCAGTCCGAGGGGCTTCGGGGAGCTGTTTTTT. It encodes CASSPRGFGELFF.